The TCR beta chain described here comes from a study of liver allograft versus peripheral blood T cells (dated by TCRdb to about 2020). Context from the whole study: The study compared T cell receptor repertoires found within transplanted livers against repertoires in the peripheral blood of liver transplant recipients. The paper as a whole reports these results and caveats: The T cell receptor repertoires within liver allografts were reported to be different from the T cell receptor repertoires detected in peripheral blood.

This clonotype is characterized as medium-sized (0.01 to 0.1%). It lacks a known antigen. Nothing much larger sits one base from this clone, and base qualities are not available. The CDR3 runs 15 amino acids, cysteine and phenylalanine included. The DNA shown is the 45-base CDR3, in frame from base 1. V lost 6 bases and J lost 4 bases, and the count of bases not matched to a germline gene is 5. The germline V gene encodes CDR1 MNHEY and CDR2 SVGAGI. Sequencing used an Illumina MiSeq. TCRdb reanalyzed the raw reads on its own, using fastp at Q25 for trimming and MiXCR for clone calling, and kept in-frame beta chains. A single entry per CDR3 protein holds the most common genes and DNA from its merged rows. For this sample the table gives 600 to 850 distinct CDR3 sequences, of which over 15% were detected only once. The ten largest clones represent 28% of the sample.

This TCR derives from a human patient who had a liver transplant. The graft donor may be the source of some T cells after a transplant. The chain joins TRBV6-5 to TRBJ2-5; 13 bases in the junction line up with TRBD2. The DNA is TGTGCCAGCAGCCCACTAGCGGGGGGGCCAGAGACCCAGTACTTC. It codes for CASSPLAGGPETQYF.